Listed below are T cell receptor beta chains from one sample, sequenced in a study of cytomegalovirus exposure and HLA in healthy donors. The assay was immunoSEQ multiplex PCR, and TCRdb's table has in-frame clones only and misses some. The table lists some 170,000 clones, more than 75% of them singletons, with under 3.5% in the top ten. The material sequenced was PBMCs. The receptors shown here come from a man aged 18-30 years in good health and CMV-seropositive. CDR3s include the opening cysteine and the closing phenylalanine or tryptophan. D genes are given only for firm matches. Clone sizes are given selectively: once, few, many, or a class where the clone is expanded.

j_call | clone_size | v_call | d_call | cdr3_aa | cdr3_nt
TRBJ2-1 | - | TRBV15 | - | CATSRDSSIPQFF | TGTGCCACCAGCAGAGACAGTTCGATACCGCAGTTCTTC
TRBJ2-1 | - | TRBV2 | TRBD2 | CASRLAGNNEQFF | TGTGCCAGCAGACTAGCGGGGAACAATGAGCAGTTCTTC
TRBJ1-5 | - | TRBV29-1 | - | CSVSDPGQPQHF | TGCAGCGTTTCGGATCCGGGACAGCCCCAGCATTTT
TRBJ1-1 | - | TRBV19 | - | CASSSRDKGVMNTEAFF | TGTGCCAGTAGTAGCCGGGACAAGGGGGTCATGAACACTGAAGCTTTCTTT
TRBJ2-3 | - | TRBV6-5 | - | CASSYSSGSTDTQYF | TGTGCCAGCAGTTACTCTAGCGGCAGCACAGATACGCAGTATTTT
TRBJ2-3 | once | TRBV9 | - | CASTRGGGWGDTQYF | TGTGCCAGCACCAGAGGGGGAGGGTGGGGAGATACGCAGTATTTT
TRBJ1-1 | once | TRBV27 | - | CASSGGDRAFF | TGTGCCAGCAGTGGGGGGGACCGAGCTTTCTTT
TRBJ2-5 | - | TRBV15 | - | CATSRERARQETQYF | TGTGCCACCAGCAGGGAGAGGGCTCGCCAAGAGACCCAGTACTTC
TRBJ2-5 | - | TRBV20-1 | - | CSARRLETQYF | TGCAGTGCTAGGCGGTTGGAGACCCAGTACTTC
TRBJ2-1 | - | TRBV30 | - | CAWTPGQSYNEQFF | TGTGCCTGGACGCCCGGACAGAGCTACAATGAGCAGTTCTTC
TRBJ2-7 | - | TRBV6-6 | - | CASREDRPHEQYF | TGTGCCAGTAGGGAGGACAGGCCCCACGAGCAGTACTTC
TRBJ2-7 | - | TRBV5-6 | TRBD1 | CASSYRDRAGEQYF | TGTGCCAGCAGCTACCGGGACAGGGCAGGCGAGCAGTACTTC
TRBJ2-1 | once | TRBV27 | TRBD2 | CASSLGEGNEQFF | TGTGCCAGCAGTTTAGGGGAGGGCAATGAGCAGTTCTTC
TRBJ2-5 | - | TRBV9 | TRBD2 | CASTREGRNQETQYF | TGTGCCAGCACCCGGGAGGGGCGGAATCAAGAGACCCAGTACTTC
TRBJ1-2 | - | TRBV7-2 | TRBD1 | CASSLEGQGIYGYTF | TGTGCCAGCAGCTTAGAAGGACAGGGTATTTATGGCTACACCTTC
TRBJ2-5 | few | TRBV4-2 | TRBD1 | CASSHPVTGANGGETQYF | TGTGCCAGCAGCCACCCCGTAACAGGGGCCAATGGGGGTGAGACCCAGTACTTC